One and the same sample provided the 16 T cell receptor beta chains below, sequenced in a study of post-analysis software for immune sequencing data. These TCRs are of unknown antigen specificity. Tagging with unique molecular identifiers was a feature of the TCR beta cDNA libraries. In TCRdb, the PCR reads were re-called with MiXCR into one record per CDR3 protein. The data show 800,000 to 950,000 distinct CDR3 sequences, roughly 50% seen once. Study-level findings and limits: Five or six TRBV segments, TRBV5-6, TRBV5-1 and TRBV20-1 among them, were found more frequent in patients than controls.

Material for sequencing was blood. These receptors originate from a girl aged 10 to 17 with multiple sclerosis.

This clonotype has only a few counts. The rearrangement uses TRBV29-1 and TRBJ2-7; D assignment may be TRBD1 or TRBD2 (6 bases each). The germline V gene has CDR1 SQVTM and CDR2 ANQGSEA. Between the trimmed V and J ends, which lost 4 bases and 2 bases, there was a span of 9 bases. The CDR3 is 12 residues long. The CDR3 reads CSVAGAAYEQYF. The CDR3 DNA follows: TGCAGCGTTGCGGGGGCTGCCTACGAGCAGTACTTC.

This clonotype was detected only a few times. The chain combines TRBV7-2 with TRBJ2-3; TRBD2 matches 14 bases. This CDR3 region has 13 residues. The V gene end was trimmed by 6 bases and the J gene end by 14 bases; junction bases not matched to a gene: 7. Germline values: CDR1 SGHTA, CDR2 FQGNSA. This CDR3 is CASSSGLAGERYF. CDR3 sequence (DNA): TGTGCCAGCAGTTCGGGACTAGCGGGGGAGAGGTATTTT.

As to this clonotype: At one boundary the junction diverges from the germline segment, which might be a read error. The rearrangement links TRBV29-1 to TRBJ1-2; D might be TRBD1 (6 bases). This CDR3 is 11 amino acids long. Germline-derived CDR1 and CDR2 are SQVTM and ANQGSEA. CDR3 loop: CSLESGGGYTF. DNA of the CDR3: TGCAGCCTTGAGTCTGGGGGCGGCTACACCTTC.

This chain uses TRBV9 with TRBJ1-1, with D perhaps TRBD1 (6 bases). Germline V CDR1 and CDR2: SGDLS, YYNGEE. Deletions cut 0 bases from V and 4 bases from J, with 13 bases between. CDR3 length: 15 residues. The CDR3 DNA follows: TGTGCCAGCAGCGTAGACCTGGGACACGGCACTGAAGCTTTCTTT. As protein: CASSVDLGHGTEAFF.

This chain uses TRBV5-5 with TRBJ2-3; 9 bases match TRBD1. The CDR3 is made up of 16 amino acids. Germline CDR1 is SGHKS and CDR2 is YYEKEE (reference sequence). V lost 0 bases, J lost 3 bases, and 5 bases stayed unmatched. CDR3 residues: CASSLVGQGQTDTQYF. CDR3 in DNA: TGTGCCAGCAGCTTGGTGGGACAGGGACAGACAGATACGCAGTATTTT.

The chain links TRBV12-3 or TRBV12-4 to TRBJ2-5; D remains unclear. Between the trimmed V and J ends, which lost 7 bases and 5 bases, there was a span of 23 bases. There are 16 residues in the CDR3. The CDR3 reads CASTVERRLGLETQYF. CDR3 coding DNA: TGTGCCAGCACCGTGGAACGCCGTCTGGGCTTGGAGACCCAGTACTTC.

The chain carries TRBV7-8 and TRBJ2-5; 8 positions match TRBD1. Germline assignment: CDR1 SGHVS and CDR2 FQNEAQ. With 5 bases clipped from V and 13 bases from J, the junction kept 9 bases outside the gene matches. The CDR3 runs 12 residues. This CDR3 is CASSLGQGIPYF. The CDR3 region has the DNA TGTGCCAGCAGCCTCGGACAGGGTATTCCGTACTTC. Combining the CDR3 with reference TRBV7-8 and TRBJ2-5 gives the whole variable domain GAGVSQSPRYKVAKRGQDVALRCDPISGHVSLFWYQQALGQGPEFLTYFQNEAQLDKSGLPSDRFFAERPEGSVSTLKIQRTQQEDSAVYLCASSLGQGIPYFGPGTRLLVL.

In this sample, this clonotype turned up a few times. V is TRBV29-1 and J is TRBJ2-7, with D possibly TRBD1 on 6 matching bases. Looked up from germline, CDR1 is SQVTM and CDR2 is ANQGSEA. The CDR3 runs to 14 residues. V dropped 6 bases and J dropped 6 bases, with 21 bases sitting between them. CDR3 in DNA: TGCAGCGTGGGTACAGGGAACCTTCGTGTCGAGCAGTACTTC. Protein: CSVGTGNLRVEQYF.

The V and J genes are TRBV4-1 and TRBJ2-6; D gene uncertain. CDR3 length: 18 amino acids. V gave up 0 bases and J gave up 0 bases, with 12 bases separating them. Germline CDR1 is MGHRA and CDR2 is YSYEKL. Written as DNA, the CDR3 is TGCGCCAGCAGCCAAGAATCGGGCTTGCGCTCTGGGGCCAACGTCCTGACTTTC. Protein sequence: CASSQESGLRSGANVLTF.

V gene TRBV7-2 combines with J gene TRBJ2-2; no definite D call. The CDR3 totals 14 residues. Trimming took 1 base from V and 6 from J, leaving 9 bases between them. Per the germline V gene, CDR1 is SGHTA and CDR2 is FQGNSA. The CDR3 nucleotides read TGTGCCAGCAGCTTAGAATCAGGAGCCGGGGAGCTGTTTTTT. Translation: CASSLESGAGELFF.

The rearrangement links TRBV4-1 to TRBJ1-1, with 7 bases identical to TRBD1. The CDR3 sequence is 13 residues long. V shed 3 bases and J 9 bases; nucleotides not matched to a gene: 7. Germline CDR1 MGHRA, CDR2 YSYEKL. The CDR3 spells CASSQPRDSKAFF. The CDR3 DNA sequence: TGCGCCAGCAGCCAGCCCAGGGACAGCAAAGCTTTCTTT.

The chain uses TRBV20-1 and TRBJ2-5, with D tentatively TRBD2 (6 bases). This CDR3 has 17 amino acids. Trimming pared 3 bases from V and 5 bases from J, leaving 25 bases between. Germline V gene lookup returns CDR1 DFQATT and CDR2 SNEGSKA (reference sequence). CDR3 DNA sequence: TGCAGTGCTAGCCTGCCGGGCGATCCGGGGAGGAGGGAGACCCAGTACTTC. Residues: CSASLPGDPGRRETQYF.

The genes are TRBV20-1 and TRBJ2-1; weak D call: TRBD1 (6 bases). V lost 4 bases to trimming and J lost 4 bases, with 8 bases between them. CDR1 is DFQATT and CDR2 is SNEGSKA in the germline V gene (reference sequence). This CDR3 is 12 amino acids long. CDR3 DNA: TGCAGTGCTACCGGACAGTACAATGAGCAGTTCTTC. Amino acids: CSATGQYNEQFF.

CDR3 nucleotide sequence: TGTGCCAGCTCACCAACCAGGGGTTTTACGTACTATGGCTACACCTTC. This gives the protein CASSPTRGFTYYGYTF. The chain combines TRBV18 with TRBJ1-2; D possibly corresponds to TRBD1 (6 bases). Germline V CDR1 and CDR2: KGHSH, LQKENI. V lost 2 bases and J 3 bases, leaving 16 bases between the germline ends. The CDR3 has 16 amino acids.

The chain is built from TRBV5-1 and TRBJ2-1, with D perhaps matching TRBD2 (5 bases). Germline lookup yields CDR1 SGHRS and CDR2 YFSETQ. The CDR3 length is 12 residues. V lost 4 bases and J 8 bases, leaving 10 bases between the germline ends. The chain's CDR3 is CASSRTVDEQFF. In DNA, the CDR3 is TGCGCCAGCAGCCGGACTGTGGATGAGCAGTTCTTC.

The chain couples TRBV7-3 to TRBJ2-6, with no clear D. The V gene lost 1 base and the J gene lost 2 bases, with 12 bases spanning the gap. This CDR3 is 17 amino acids long. CDR1 is SGHTA, CDR2 FQGTGA, per germline. The CDR3 region has the DNA TGTGCCAGCAGCTTAAGGGGTCTGTCCGCTGGGGCCAACGTCCTGACTTTC. Translation gives CASSLRGLSAGANVLTF.